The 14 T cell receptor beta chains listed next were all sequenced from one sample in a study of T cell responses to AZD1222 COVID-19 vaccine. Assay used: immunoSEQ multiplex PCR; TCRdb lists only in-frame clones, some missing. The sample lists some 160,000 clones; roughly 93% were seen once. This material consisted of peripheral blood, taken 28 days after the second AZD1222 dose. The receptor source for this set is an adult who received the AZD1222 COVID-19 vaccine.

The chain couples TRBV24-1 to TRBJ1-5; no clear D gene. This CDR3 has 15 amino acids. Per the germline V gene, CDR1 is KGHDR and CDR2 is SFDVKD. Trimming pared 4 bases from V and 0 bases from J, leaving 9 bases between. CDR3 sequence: CATSERRISNQPQHF. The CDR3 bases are TGTGCCACCAGTGAAAGGCGGATTAGCAATCAGCCCCAGCATTTT.

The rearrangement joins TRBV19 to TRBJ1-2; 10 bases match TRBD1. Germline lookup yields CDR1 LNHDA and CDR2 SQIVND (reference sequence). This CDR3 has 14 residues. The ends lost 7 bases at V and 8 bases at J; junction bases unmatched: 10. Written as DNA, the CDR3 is TGTGCCAGTACCTCCTACGGGACAGGGGAGGGCTACACCTTC. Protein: CASTSYGTGEGYTF.

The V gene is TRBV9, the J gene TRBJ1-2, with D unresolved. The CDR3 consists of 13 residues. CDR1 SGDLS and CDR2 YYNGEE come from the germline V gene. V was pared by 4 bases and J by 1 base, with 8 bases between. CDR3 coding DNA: TGTGCCAGCAGCACAGAGGGTAACTATGGCTACACCTTC. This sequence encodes CASSTEGNYGYTF.

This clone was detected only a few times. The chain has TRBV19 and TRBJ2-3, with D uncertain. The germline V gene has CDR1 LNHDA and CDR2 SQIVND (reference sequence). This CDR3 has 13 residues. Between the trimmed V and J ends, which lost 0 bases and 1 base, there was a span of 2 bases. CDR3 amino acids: CASSIDGTDTQYF. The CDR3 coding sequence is TGTGCCAGTAGTATAGATGGCACAGATACGCAGTATTTT.

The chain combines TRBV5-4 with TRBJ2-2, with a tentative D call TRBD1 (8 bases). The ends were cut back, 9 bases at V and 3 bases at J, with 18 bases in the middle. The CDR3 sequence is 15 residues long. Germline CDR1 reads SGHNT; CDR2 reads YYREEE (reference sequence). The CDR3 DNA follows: TGTGCCACGGTACAGGGGGGGCCAGACACCGGGGAGCTGTTTTTT. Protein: CATVQGGPDTGELFF. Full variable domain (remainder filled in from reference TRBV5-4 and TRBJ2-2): ETGVTQSPTHLIKTRGQQVTLRCSSQSGHNTVSWYQQALGQGPQFIFQYYREEENGRGNFPPRFSGLQFPNYSSELNVNALELDDSALYLCATVQGGPDTGELFFGEGSRLTVL.

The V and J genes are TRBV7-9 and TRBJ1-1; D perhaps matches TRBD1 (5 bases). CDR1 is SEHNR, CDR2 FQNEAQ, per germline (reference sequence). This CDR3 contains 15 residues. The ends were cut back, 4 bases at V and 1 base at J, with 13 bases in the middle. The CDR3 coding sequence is TGTGCCAGCAGCTCGGGACCCCTGGGGAACACTGAAGCTTTCTTT. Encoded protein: CASSSGPLGNTEAFF. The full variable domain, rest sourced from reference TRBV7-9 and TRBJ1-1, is DTGVSQNPRHKITKRGQNVTFRCDPISEHNRLYWYRQTLGQGPEFLTYFQNEAQLEKSRLLSDRFSAERPKGSFSTLEIQRTEQGDSAMYLCASSSGPLGNTEAFFGQGTRLTVV.

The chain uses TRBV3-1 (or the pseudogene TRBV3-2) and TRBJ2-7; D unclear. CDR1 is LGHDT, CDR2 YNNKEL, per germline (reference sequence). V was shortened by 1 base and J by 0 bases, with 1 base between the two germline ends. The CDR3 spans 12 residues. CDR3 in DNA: TGTGCCAGCAGCCAAGCCTCCTACGAGCAGTACTTC. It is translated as CASSQASYEQYF.

The CDR3 spells CSVEQNEKLFF. CDR3 in DNA: TGCAGCGTAGAACAGAATGAAAAACTGTTTTTT. The rearrangement links TRBV29-1 to TRBJ1-4; D gene ambiguous. From germline, CDR1 is SQVTM and CDR2 ANQGSEA. V dropped 6 bases and J dropped 5 bases, with 7 bases sitting between them. The CDR3 loop spans 11 amino acids.

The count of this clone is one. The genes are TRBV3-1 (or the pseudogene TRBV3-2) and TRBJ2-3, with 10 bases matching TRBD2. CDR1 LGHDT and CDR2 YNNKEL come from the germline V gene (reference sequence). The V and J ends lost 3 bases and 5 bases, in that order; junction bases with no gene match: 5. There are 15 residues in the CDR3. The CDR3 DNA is TGTGCCAGCAGCCATCGAGCGGGGGGGCAAGATACGCAGTATTTT. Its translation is CASSHRAGGQDTQYF.

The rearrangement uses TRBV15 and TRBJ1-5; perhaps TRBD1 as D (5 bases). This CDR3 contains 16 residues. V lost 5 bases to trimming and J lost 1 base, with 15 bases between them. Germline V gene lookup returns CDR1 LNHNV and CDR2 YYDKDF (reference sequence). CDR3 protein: CATSPGGVRSNQPQHF. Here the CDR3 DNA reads TGTGCCACCAGCCCCGGAGGGGTCAGAAGCAATCAGCCCCAGCATTTT.

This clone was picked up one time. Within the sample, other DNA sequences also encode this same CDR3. The CDR3 DNA reads as TGTGCCTGGTCCCTGGGGGGCTCTGGAAACACCATATATTTT. Amino acids: CAWSLGGSGNTIYF. The chain has TRBV30 and TRBJ1-3; possible D gene TRBD1, 5 bases. V lost 5 bases, J lost 0 bases, and 11 bases lay in between. The germline gives CDR1 GTSNPN, CDR2 SVGIG (reference sequence). The CDR3 has 14 amino acids. Drawing the rest from reference TRBV30 and TRBJ1-3, the complete variable domain is SQTIHQWPATLVQPVGSPLSLECTVEGTSNPNLYWYRQAAGRGLQLLFYSVGIGQISSEVPQNLSASRPQDRQFILSSKKLLLSDSGFYLCAWSLGGSGNTIYFGEGSWLTVV.

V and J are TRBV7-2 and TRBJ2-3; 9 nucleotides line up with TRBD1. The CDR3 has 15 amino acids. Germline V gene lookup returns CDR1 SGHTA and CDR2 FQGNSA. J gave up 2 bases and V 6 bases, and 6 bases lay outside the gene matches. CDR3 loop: CASSAGTGTTDTQYF. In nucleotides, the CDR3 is TGTGCCAGCAGTGCCGGGACAGGGACCACAGATACGCAGTATTTT. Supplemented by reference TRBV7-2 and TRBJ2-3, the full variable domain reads GAGVSQSPSNKVTEKGKDVELRCDPISGHTALYWYRQSLGQGLEFLIYFQGNSAPDKSGLPSDRFSAERTGGSVSTLTIQRTQQEDSAVYLCASSAGTGTTDTQYFGPGTRLTVL.

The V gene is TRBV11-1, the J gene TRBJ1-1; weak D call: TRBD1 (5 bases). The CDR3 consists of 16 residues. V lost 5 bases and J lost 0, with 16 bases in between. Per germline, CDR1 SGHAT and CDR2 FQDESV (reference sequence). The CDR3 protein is CASSPPGLLMNTEAFF. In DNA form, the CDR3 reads TGTGCCAGCAGCCCCCCGGGACTGCTCATGAACACTGAAGCTTTCTTT.

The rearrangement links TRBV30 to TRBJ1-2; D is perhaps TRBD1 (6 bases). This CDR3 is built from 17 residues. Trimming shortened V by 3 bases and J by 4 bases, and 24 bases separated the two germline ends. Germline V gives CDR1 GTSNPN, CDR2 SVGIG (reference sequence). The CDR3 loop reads CAWSRGTGTLSFYGYTF. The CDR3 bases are TGTGCCTGGAGCCGAGGAACAGGGACCCTCTCATTCTATGGCTACACCTTC.